Reported below is one T cell receptor (beta chain). This clone's antigen is unknown. The entry originates in a study of monozygotic twins with inflammatory bowel disease (dated by TCRdb to the late 2010s). Study-wide context: In total, around 28 monozygotic twin pairs made up the full study: 19 Danish pairs, all IBD-discordant, plus nine German pairs, of which four were IBD-concordant and five were IBD-discordant. The search for disease-associated traits relied mainly on comparing, within discordant pairs, IBD patients with their genetically identical healthy co-twins. Each individual had, on average, about 151 000 unique TCRalpha sequences and 181 000 unique TCRbeta sequences available for analysis. The study at large found these results: Fewer clonotypes were shared with other individuals by IBD patients than by healthy twins, most markedly in patients showing signs of disease activity. No difference in repertoire similarity was observed between concordant and discordant twins, possibly owing to limited statistical power. Different T cell subtypes could not be distinguished in the analysis. A decrease in TCRbeta repertoire diversity, as measured by inverse Simpson index, was observed in IBD patients compared with their healthy co-twins. Background noise and inter-individual variability may have been introduced into the repertoires by the differing immunosuppressive treatments among patients. No single strong signal or clonotype linked to IBD turned up in the results, so the idea that one exists was not supported.

From each donor, a 2.5 ml peripheral blood sample was collected into PAXgene tubes and kept at -80 degrees C. Without T cell sorting, total RNA was isolated from whole blood using the PAXgene blood miRNA kit on an automated QIAcube. Deep TCRalpha and TCRbeta repertoire profiling with unique molecular barcoding was performed on peripheral blood of monozygotic twin pairs concordant or discordant for inflammatory bowel disease. Smoking habits were recorded for all twin pairs, and individuals were classified as current, former or never smokers. From the germline V gene (reference sequence), CDR1 is MNHEY and CDR2 is SMNVEV. There are 15 amino acids in the CDR3, from cysteine to phenylalanine inclusive. No DNA has been recorded. Preparation of the library involved 5' RACE. Preparation of each TCR library used around 3,500 ng of total RNA. For each sample, cDNA was synthesized in eight separate reactions using SMARTScribe reverse transcriptase. During cDNA synthesis, unique molecular identifiers containing a 6-nucleotide sample barcode were introduced by template switching. Amplification of TCRalpha and TCRbeta cDNA involved two nested PCRs of 16 and 9 cycles, and each PCR was followed by bead purification. Before amplification, the cDNA was both treated with uracil DNA-glycosylase and purified with the QIAquick PCR purification kit. The second PCR added Illumina TruSeq-compatible adapters along with sample-specific barcodes. TapeStation and Qubit were used to check library quality and concentration, and around 5.3 ng of each library was pooled. The pooled libraries were sequenced with 2 x 100 bp reads and custom sequencing primers on an Illumina HiSeq2500 single-index Rapid Run. The original pipeline was this. MiGEC version 1.2.6 was used for UMI-based consensus assembly, which corrected PCR and sequencing errors. MiXCR version 2.1.1 was used for V(D)J alignment, clonotype assembly and CDR3 extraction. Normalisation of gene usage, clonotype sharing and MAIT/NKT TCR abundance was achieved by analysing the top 1000, 10 000 and 20 000 clonotypes per sample. Diversity was computed as the inverse Simpson index with the vegan R package after downsampling to 27 000 UMIs. Statistical testing used paired Mann-Whitney U tests on the discordant twin pairs and applied Benjamini-Hochberg correction for multiple testing. Each entry corresponds to one CDR3 protein sequence from reads that TCRdb reprocessed, and DNA is not given. These V and J calls originate from TCRdb's pipeline instead of the authors' own analysis. This sample's clone table shows some 160,000 distinct CDR3 sequences. 6% to 9.5% of the sample rests with the top ten.

Sequences were obtained from blood. The rearranged chain carries TRBV27 and TRBJ2-5; the D call from TCRdb, TRBD2, cannot be confirmed without DNA. The receptor was derived from a human donor with ulcerative colitis or Crohn's disease, or a healthy co-twin of an affected twin (not recorded which). This receptor has the CDR3 CASSYSGGFQETQYF.